This T cell receptor beta chain was sequenced in a study of blood T cell repertoires in COVID-19. Looking at the study overall: T cells, B-cell-depleted T cells, or PBMCs supplied cDNA or gDNA.

Produced via immunoSEQ multiplex PCR; TCRdb's table is partial and in-frame only. The profile shows fewer than 350,000 clones, around 90% of them singletons. Trimming removed 3 bases at V and 4 bases at J, with 15 bases between. This CDR3 comprises 15 residues. CDR1 and CDR2 (germline): LNHDA, SQIVND (reference sequence). Residents of under 25 US areas, aged about 18 to 89 years, made up the participants. This sequence was found in a woman in her 40s with acute COVID-19. Sequenced sample: PBMCs or T cells enriched from blood (not recorded which). This chain joins TRBV19 and TRBJ1-2; no reliable D call. The CDR3 region has the DNA TGTGCCAGTAGTATTCAAGTTGGTAGCTCCTATGGCTACACCTTC. Protein: CASSIQVGSSYGYTF.